A single sample is the source of the 20 T cell receptor beta chains below, sequenced in a study of cytomegalovirus exposure and HLA in healthy donors. It was with 60 Vbeta and 13 Jbeta primers that the PCR ran. Repertoires were generated with immunoSEQ multiplex PCR, while TCRdb's copy carries only in-frame clones and drops some. In all, the sample yields roughly 190,000 clones. Sequenced: PBMCs. Receptors originate from a woman aged 18-29 years in good health and CMV-seropositive.

The CDR3 sequence is CASSEANSGANVLTF. CDR3 DNA: TGTGCCAGCAGTGAAGCCAACTCTGGGGCCAACGTCCTGACTTTC. The chain recombines TRBV6-1 with TRBJ2-6; D unresolved. Germline CDR1 MNHNS, CDR2 SASEGT. The length of the CDR3 is 15 residues. The V and J ends lost 0 bases and 0 bases respectively, with 3 bases between them.

The chain has TRBV19 and TRBJ1-4; TRBD1 matches 9 bases. Germline CDR1 reads LNHDA; CDR2 reads SQIVND (reference sequence). V dropped 5 bases and J dropped 7; count of bases not matched to a gene: 5. There are 14 residues in the CDR3. The chain's CDR3 is CASSPGQGSEKLFF. CDR3 DNA sequence: TGTGCCAGTAGTCCAGGACAGGGGAGTGAAAAACTGTTTTTT.

The CDR3 coding sequence is TGTGCCAGCAGCCCCACGAACACCGGGGAGCTGTTTTTT. It codes for CASSPTNTGELFF. The genes are TRBV6-1 and TRBJ2-2; D is uncertain. The CDR3 covers 13 residues. The V end was cut by 6 bases, the J end by 0 bases, with 5 bases between. Germline-derived CDR1 and CDR2 are MNHNS and SASEGT.

CDR3 residues: CASRSVTGEGYTF. CDR3 nucleotides: TGTGCCAGCAGATCGGTCACAGGGGAGGGCTACACCTTC. The chain has TRBV2 and TRBJ1-2; 7 positions match TRBD1. From germline, CDR1 is SNHLY and CDR2 FYNNEI. The CDR3 totals 13 residues. J gave up 8 bases and V 6 bases, and 9 bases lay outside the gene matches. The entire variable domain, with the rest obtained from reference TRBV2 and TRBJ1-2, is as follows: EPEVTQTPSHQVTQMGQEVILRCVPISNHLYFYWYRQILGQKVEFLVSFYNNEISEKSEIFDDQFSVERPDGSNFTLKIRSTKLEDSAMYFCASRSVTGEGYTFGSGTRLTVV.

J is TRBJ2-2 and V is TRBV6-4, with 8 bases lining up with TRBD1. Trimming cost V 6 bases and J 8 bases; bases outside gene matches: 5. The CDR3 loop spans 13 amino acids. Germline V gene data show CDR1 as MRHNA and CDR2 as SNTAGT. CDR3 bases: TGTGCCAGCAGCCCGACAGGGGTGGGGGAGCTGTTTTTT. This sequence encodes CASSPTGVGELFF.

The genes are TRBV6-5 and TRBJ1-1; 8 nucleotides match TRBD1. This CDR3 region has 16 residues. Germline trimming cut 4 bases from V and 4 bases from J; bases unmatched to any gene: 11. Germline CDR1 reads MNHEY; CDR2 reads SVGAGI. The DNA for the CDR3 is TGTGCCAGCAGTTGGTATCGCGGACAGGGAATCACTGAAGCTTTCTTT. Translating it yields CASSWYRGQGITEAFF.

The chain links TRBV5-4 to TRBJ2-7, with TRBD1 identical over 9 bases. Trimming removed 2 bases from V and 7 bases from J; junction bases left unmatched: 4. This CDR3 region has 13 residues. Germline CDR1 is SGHNT and CDR2 is YYREEE (reference sequence). CDR3 in DNA: TGTGCCAGCAGCTTAGGACAGGGGCGGGAGCAGTACTTC. Its translation is CASSLGQGREQYF.

The chain uses TRBV7-2 and TRBJ2-3; D not certain. The CDR3 consists of 15 residues. In germline, CDR1 is SGHTA, CDR2 FQGNSA. V was clipped by 3 bases and J by 5 bases, with 15 bases between them. CDR3 sequence: CASSFVNSRGDTQYF. The CDR3 DNA is TGTGCCAGCAGCTTCGTGAACTCAAGAGGAGATACGCAGTATTTT.

This chain joins TRBV5-1 and TRBJ1-2, with 9 nucleotides matching TRBD1. The CDR3 extends over 15 amino acids. Losses at the gene ends were 5 bases for V and 4 bases for J; bases not matched to a gene: 9. Germline CDR1 SGHRS, CDR2 YFSETQ. CDR3 coding DNA: TGCGCCAGCAGTACAACAGGGGGCGAATCCTATGGCTACACCTTC. It yields the protein CASSTTGGESYGYTF.

V gene TRBV5-1 combines with J gene TRBJ2-5, with D perhaps matching TRBD1 (6 bases). The V gene lost 4 bases and the J gene lost 6 bases, with 19 bases spanning the gap. Germline CDR1 reads SGHRS; CDR2 reads YFSETQ. This CDR3 is built from 15 residues. CDR3: CASSARDTGRKTQYF. The CDR3 nucleotides read TGCGCCAGCAGCGCACGGGATACAGGGAGAAAGACCCAGTACTTC.

The chain has TRBV4-1 and TRBJ2-1, with a possible D match to TRBD2 (6 bases). Looked up from germline, CDR1 is MGHRA and CDR2 is YSYEKL. V was clipped by 3 bases and J by 8 bases, with 11 bases between them. The CDR3 extends over 13 amino acids. The CDR3, as DNA: TGCGCCAGCAGCCACGTAGTAGCGGATGAGCAGTTCTTC. Amino acid sequence: CASSHVVADEQFF.

The chain is built from TRBV30 and TRBJ1-4; D not resolved. The CDR3 runs to 16 residues. V was pared by 2 bases and J by 5 bases, with 18 bases between. Germline CDR1 is GTSNPN and CDR2 is SVGIG (reference sequence). The CDR3 here is CAWSRGTWSMNEKLFF. The CDR3, as DNA: TGTGCCTGGAGTAGAGGCACCTGGAGCATGAATGAAAAACTGTTTTTT.

CDR3 in amino acids: CASSFRQPSSYEQYF. CDR3 nucleotide sequence: TGTGCCAGCAGCTTTAGACAGCCCTCCTCCTACGAGCAGTACTTC. The chain carries TRBV5-8 and TRBJ2-7; perhaps TRBD1 as D (5 bases). The CDR3 totals 15 residues. Looked up from germline, CDR1 is SGHTS and CDR2 is YDEGEE. V was clipped by 2 bases and J by 0 bases, with 12 bases between them.

The V and J genes are TRBV4-3 and TRBJ2-6, with D tentatively TRBD1 (5 bases). V was shortened by 0 bases and J by 0 bases, with 12 bases between the two germline ends. CDR3 size: 18 residues. Germline CDR1 reads LGHNA; CDR2 reads YSLEER. Here the CDR3 DNA reads TGCGCCAGCAGCCAAGATAGACAGACCCTCTCTGGGGCCAACGTCCTGACTTTC. Translating gives CASSQDRQTLSGANVLTF.

The chain employs TRBV7-6 and TRBJ2-7; D call uncertain. V was cut by 3 bases and J by 0 bases, with 12 bases left in between. CDR3 size: 15 residues. Germline lookup yields CDR1 SGHVS and CDR2 FNYEAQ. CDR3 DNA sequence: TGTGCCAGCAGCTTGGGCGACACCCGCTCCTACGAGCAGTACTTC. This translates into CASSLGDTRSYEQYF.

This chain links TRBV5-1 with TRBJ2-1, with D perhaps TRBD2 (5 bases). Germline assignment: CDR1 SGHRS and CDR2 YFSETQ. Trimming removed 0 bases at V and 0 bases at J, with 13 bases between. The CDR3 spans 17 residues. The CDR3 loop is CASSLESGPSSYNEQFF. CDR3 DNA sequence: TGCGCCAGCAGCTTGGAAAGCGGTCCTAGCTCCTACAATGAGCAGTTCTTC.

The V and J genes are TRBV2 and TRBJ1-2; D is undetermined. This CDR3 contains 11 residues. V dropped 5 bases and J dropped 8 bases, with 9 bases sitting between them. Germline-derived CDR1 and CDR2 are SNHLY and FYNNEI. The CDR3: CASSYGSGYTF. In DNA form, the CDR3 reads TGTGCCAGCAGTTACGGGAGCGGCTACACCTTC.

The chain combines TRBV6-8 with TRBJ2-7; 10 bases agree with TRBD2. This CDR3 has 15 amino acids. CDR1 is MNHGY, CDR2 SAAAGT, per germline. After removal of 11 bases from V and 3 bases from J, the junction contained 13 bases not matched to a gene. CDR3 DNA: TGTGCCCCCCCTCCTTGCGGGACTAGCGACTACGAGCAGTACTTC. It codes for CAPPPCGTSDYEQYF.

The V gene is TRBV5-1, the J gene TRBJ2-3; the match to TRBD2 covers 7 bases. V lost 4 bases and J lost 2; bases outside the gene matches: 13. Looked up from germline, CDR1 is SGHRS and CDR2 is YFSETQ. This CDR3 comprises 17 residues. The chain's CDR3 is CASSPVLPRGFTDTQYF. The CDR3 DNA follows: TGCGCCAGCAGCCCCGTCTTGCCGCGGGGGTTCACAGATACGCAGTATTTT.

V gene TRBV15 combines with J gene TRBJ2-1; D unresolved. V was cut by 10 bases and J by 5 bases, with 9 bases left in between. The CDR3 runs 11 residues. Germline V gene lookup returns CDR1 LNHNV and CDR2 YYDKDF (reference sequence). CDR3 in DNA: TGTGCCAGCTCACGGGACAATGAGCAGTTCTTC. Translation gives CASSRDNEQFF.